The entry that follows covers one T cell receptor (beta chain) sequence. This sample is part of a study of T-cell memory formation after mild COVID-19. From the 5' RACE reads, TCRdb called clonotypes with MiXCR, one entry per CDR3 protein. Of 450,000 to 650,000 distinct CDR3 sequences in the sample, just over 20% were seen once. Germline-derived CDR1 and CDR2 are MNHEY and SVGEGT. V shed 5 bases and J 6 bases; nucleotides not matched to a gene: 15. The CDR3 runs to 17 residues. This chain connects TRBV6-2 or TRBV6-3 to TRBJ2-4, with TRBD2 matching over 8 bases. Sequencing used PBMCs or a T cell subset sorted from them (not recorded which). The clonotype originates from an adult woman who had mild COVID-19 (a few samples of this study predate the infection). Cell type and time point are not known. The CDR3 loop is CASSLIGQAGVLNIQYF. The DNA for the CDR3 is TGTGCCAGCAGTCTCATAGGGCAAGCGGGAGTTTTAAACATTCAGTACTTC.